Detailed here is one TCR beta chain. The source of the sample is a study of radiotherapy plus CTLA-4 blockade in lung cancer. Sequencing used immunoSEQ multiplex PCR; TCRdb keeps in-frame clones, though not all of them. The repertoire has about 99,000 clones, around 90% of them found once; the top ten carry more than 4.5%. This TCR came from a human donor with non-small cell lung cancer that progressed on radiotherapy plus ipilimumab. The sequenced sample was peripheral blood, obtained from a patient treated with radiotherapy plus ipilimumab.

CDR3: CASSTWDSGNEKLFF. In DNA form, the CDR3 reads TGCGCCAGCAGCACCTGGGACAGCGGAAATGAAAAACTGTTTTTT. The V call is TRBV5-1, the J call TRBJ1-4; 7 bases align to TRBD1. From germline, CDR1 is SGHRS and CDR2 YFSETQ. Losses at the gene ends were 4 bases for V and 5 bases for J; bases not matched to a gene: 8. This CDR3 has 15 amino acids.